This T cell receptor (beta chain) was captured by sequencing in a study of radiation and T cells in renal cell carcinoma. This CDR3 is 15 amino acids long. The V end was cut by 1 base, the J end by 6 bases, with 16 bases between. Germline loops: CDR1 SQVTM, CDR2 ANQGSEA. The table came from immunoSEQ multiplex PCR; TCRdb's copy has only in-frame clones and leaves some out. Of 100,000 to 150,000 clones in the sample, approximately 80% were seen once. Time point in this sample: baseline pretreatment blood. Treatment indicated: 15 Gy SBRT to primary tumor, nephrectomy 4 weeks later. The sequence was collected from a woman aged 55-70 years with renal cell carcinoma. Sequencing was performed on blood, taken from a patient whose treatment included radiotherapy and nephrectomy. The J gene is TRBJ2-1, the V gene TRBV29-1, with D maybe TRBD2 (6 bases). As DNA, the CDR3 is TGCAGCGTTGAAGGGGGAGGAGCCTCTTTCAATGAGCAGTTCTTC. Translating it yields CSVEGGGASFNEQFF.